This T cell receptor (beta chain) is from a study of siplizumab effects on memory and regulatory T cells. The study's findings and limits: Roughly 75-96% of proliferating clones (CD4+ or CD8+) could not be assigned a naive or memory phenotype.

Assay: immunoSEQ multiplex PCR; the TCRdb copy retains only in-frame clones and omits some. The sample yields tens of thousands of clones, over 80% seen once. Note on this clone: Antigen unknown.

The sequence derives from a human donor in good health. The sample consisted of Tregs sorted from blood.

DNA for the CDR3: TGTGCCAGCAGCCGCGACAGGGCTGAAGCTTTCTTT. This encodes CASSRDRAEAFF. The rearrangement uses TRBV7-2 and TRBJ1-1; 7 bases agree with TRBD1. With 5 bases clipped from V and 6 bases from J, the junction kept 3 bases outside the gene matches. From germline, CDR1 is SGHTA and CDR2 FQGNSA. CDR3 length: 12 residues. Combining the CDR3 with reference TRBV7-2 and TRBJ1-1 gives the whole variable domain GAGVSQSPSNKVTEKGKDVELRCDPISGHTALYWYRQSLGQGLEFLIYFQGNSAPDKSGLPSDRFSAERTGGSVSTLTIQRTQQEDSAVYLCASSRDRAEAFFGQGTRLTVV.